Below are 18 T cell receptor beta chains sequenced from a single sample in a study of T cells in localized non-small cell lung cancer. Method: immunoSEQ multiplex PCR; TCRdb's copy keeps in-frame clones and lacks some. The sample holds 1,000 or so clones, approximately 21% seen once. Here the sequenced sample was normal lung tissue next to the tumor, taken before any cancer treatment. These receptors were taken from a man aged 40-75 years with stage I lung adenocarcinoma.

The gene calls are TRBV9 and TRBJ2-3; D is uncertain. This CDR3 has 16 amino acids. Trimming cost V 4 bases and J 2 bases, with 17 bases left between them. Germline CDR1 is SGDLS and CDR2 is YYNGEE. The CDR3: CASSPREGTFTDTQYF. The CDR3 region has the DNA TGTGCCAGCAGCCCCCGCGAAGGTACATTCACAGATACGCAGTATTTT.

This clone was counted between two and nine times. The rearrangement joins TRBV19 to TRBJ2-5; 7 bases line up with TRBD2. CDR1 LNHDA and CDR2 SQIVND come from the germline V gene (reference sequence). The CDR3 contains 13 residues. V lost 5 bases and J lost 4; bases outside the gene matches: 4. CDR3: CASSPERGETQYF. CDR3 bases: TGTGCCAGTAGTCCCGAGCGGGGAGAGACCCAGTACTTC.

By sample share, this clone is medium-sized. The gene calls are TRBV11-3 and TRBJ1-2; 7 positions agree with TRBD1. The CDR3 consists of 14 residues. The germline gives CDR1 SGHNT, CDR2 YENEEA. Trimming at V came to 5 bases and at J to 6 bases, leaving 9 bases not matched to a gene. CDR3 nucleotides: TGTGCCAGCAGCCTTTACAGGGGTGCCCATGGCTACACCTTC. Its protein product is CASSLYRGAHGYTF.

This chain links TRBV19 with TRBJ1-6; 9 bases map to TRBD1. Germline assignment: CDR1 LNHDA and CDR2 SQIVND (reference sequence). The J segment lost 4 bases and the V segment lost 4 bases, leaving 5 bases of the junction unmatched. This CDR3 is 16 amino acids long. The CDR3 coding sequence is TGTGCCAGTAGTACTACAGGGGGCCGATATAATTCACCCCTCCACTTT. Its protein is CASSTTGGRYNSPLHF.

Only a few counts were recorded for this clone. CDR3 coding DNA: TGTGCCAGCAGTTACGATAACGGGGGTGAAAAACTGTTTTTT. It translates to CASSYDNGGEKLFF. The chain links TRBV6-8 to TRBJ1-4, with D possibly TRBD1 on 5 matching bases. The CDR3 has 14 residues. The germline V and J ends were trimmed by 2 bases and 7 bases, with 11 bases remaining between them. Germline loops: CDR1 MNHGY, CDR2 SAAAGT.

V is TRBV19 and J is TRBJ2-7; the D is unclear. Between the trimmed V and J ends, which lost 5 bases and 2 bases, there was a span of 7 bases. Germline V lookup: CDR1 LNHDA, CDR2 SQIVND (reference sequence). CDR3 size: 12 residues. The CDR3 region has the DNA TGTGCCAGTAGTTCCGGACCCTACGAGCAGTACTTC. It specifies CASSSGPYEQYF.

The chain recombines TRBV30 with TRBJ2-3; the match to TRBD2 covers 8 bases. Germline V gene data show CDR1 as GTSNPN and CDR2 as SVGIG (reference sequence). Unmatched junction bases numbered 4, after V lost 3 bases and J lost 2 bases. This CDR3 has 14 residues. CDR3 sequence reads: CAWRIAGSTDTQYF. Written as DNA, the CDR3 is TGTGCCTGGAGGATAGCGGGATCCACAGATACGCAGTATTTT.

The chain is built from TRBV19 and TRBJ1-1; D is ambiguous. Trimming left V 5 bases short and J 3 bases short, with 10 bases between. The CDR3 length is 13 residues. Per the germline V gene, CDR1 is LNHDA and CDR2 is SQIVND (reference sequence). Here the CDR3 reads CASSPQQHTEAFF. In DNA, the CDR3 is TGTGCCAGTAGTCCGCAACAGCACACTGAAGCTTTCTTT.

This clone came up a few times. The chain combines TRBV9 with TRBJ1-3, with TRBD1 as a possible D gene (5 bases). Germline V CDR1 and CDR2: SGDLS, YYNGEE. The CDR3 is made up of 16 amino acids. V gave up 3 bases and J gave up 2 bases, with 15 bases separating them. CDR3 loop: CASSDSGRGTGNTIYF. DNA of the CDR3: TGTGCCAGCAGCGATTCGGGGCGGGGTACTGGAAACACCATATATTTT.

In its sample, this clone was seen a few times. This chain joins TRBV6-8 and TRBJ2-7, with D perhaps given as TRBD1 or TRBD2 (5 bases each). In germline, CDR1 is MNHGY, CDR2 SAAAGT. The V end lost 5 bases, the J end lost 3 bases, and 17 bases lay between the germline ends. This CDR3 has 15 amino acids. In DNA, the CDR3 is TGTGCCAGCAGTCGCGCCGGGACCGGGGACTACGAGCAGTACTTC. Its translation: CASSRAGTGDYEQYF.

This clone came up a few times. CDR3 loop: CASSEGQSNQPQHF. In DNA form, the CDR3 reads TGTGCCAGCAGTGAAGGACAGAGCAATCAGCCCCAGCATTTT. The chain carries TRBV6-1 and TRBJ1-5, with D possibly TRBD1 on 5 matching bases. In germline, CDR1 is MNHNS, CDR2 SASEGT. The CDR3 has 14 amino acids. Trimming left V 1 base short and J 1 base short, with 5 bases between.

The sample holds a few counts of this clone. CDR3 nucleotide sequence: TGTGCCAGCAGCTCAGGGACAGGATTCTCTGGAAACACCATATATTTT. Amino acid sequence: CASSSGTGFSGNTIYF. The chain has TRBV11-3 and TRBJ1-3, with 8 bases fitting TRBD1. The CDR3 runs to 16 residues. Germline V CDR1 and CDR2: SGHNT, YENEEA. Trimming at V came to 4 bases and at J to 0 bases, leaving 5 bases not matched to a gene. The full variable domain, rest sourced from reference TRBV11-3 and TRBJ1-3, is EAGVVQSPRYKIIEKKQPVAFWCNPISGHNTLYWYLQNLGQGPELLIRYENEEAVDDSQLPKDRFSAERLKGVDSTLKIQPAELGDSAVYLCASSSGTGFSGNTIYFGEGSWLTVV.

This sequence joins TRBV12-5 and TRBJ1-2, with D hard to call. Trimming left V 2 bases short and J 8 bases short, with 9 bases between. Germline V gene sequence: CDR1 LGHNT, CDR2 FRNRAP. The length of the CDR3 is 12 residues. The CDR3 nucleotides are TGTGCTAGTGGTTTGCCCTTGGAGGGCTACACCTTC. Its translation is CASGLPLEGYTF.

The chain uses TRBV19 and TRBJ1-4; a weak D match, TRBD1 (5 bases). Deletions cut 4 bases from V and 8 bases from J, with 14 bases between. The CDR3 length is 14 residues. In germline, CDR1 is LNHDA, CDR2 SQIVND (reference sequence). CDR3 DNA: TGTGCCAGTAGTACGAGGGGCTTAGGAGAAAAACTGTTTTTT. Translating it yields CASSTRGLGEKLFF.

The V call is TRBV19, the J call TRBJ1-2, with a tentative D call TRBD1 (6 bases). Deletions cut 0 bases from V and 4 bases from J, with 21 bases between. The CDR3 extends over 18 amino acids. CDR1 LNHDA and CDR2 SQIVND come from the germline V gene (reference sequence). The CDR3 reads CASSIEAAGQSLTYGYTF. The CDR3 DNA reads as TGTGCCAGTAGTATAGAAGCCGCAGGACAGTCCCTAACCTATGGCTACACCTTC.

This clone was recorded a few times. CDR3 sequence: CASSSFRDRGREWSEAFF. The CDR3 DNA is TGTGCCAGCAGTTCTTTTCGGGACAGGGGGCGCGAATGGTCTGAAGCTTTCTTT. The rearrangement joins TRBV28 to TRBJ1-1; 12 nucleotides match TRBD1. The CDR3 is made up of 18 amino acids. Germline CDR1 MDHEN, CDR2 SYDVKM. The V segment lost 4 bases and the J segment 6 bases; nucleotides outside the gene matches: 15.

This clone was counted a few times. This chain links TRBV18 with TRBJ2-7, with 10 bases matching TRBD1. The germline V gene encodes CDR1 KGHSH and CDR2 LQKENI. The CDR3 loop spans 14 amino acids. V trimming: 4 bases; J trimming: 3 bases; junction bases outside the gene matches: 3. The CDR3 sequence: CASSRDRGLYEQYF. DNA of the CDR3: TGTGCCAGCTCACGGGACAGGGGTCTCTACGAGCAGTACTTC.

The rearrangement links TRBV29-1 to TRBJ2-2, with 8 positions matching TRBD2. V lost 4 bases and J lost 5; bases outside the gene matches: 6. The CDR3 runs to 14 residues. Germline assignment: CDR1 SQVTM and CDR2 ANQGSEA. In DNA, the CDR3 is TGCAGCGTTGCGCGGGGGGTTGGGACCGGGGAGCTGTTTTTT. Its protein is CSVARGVGTGELFF.